These T cell receptor beta chains were read from a single sample in a study of OX40 agonist ivuxolimab in advanced cancers. Profiling relied on immunoSEQ multiplex PCR, and the TCRdb table lists in-frame clones only, not all of them. This table holds about 88,000 clones, around nine tenths found once. The sequenced sample was CD4+ or CD8+ T cells sorted from blood, obtained in a trial of the OX40 agonist ivuxolimab. The receptor source for this set is an adult with an advanced solid tumor such as melanoma, head and neck, liver or kidney cancer. Each CDR3 is given with its conserved first and last residue. The D gene is left open where the match is weak. Expanded clones get a size class; other rows say once, few or many, or leave the size out.

v_gene	j_gene	d_gene	abundance	CDR3nt	CDR3aa
TRBV29-1	TRBJ1-4	NA	NA	TGCAGCGTTCGCTTAGGTCGGGAAAAACTGTTTTTT	CSVRLGREKLFF
TRBV5-6	TRBJ1-2	TRBD1	once	TGTGCCAGCAGCTTGGGATCCGGGACAGGCGGTCACTATGGCTACACCTTC	CASSLGSGTGGHYGYTF
TRBV2	TRBJ2-1	TRBD2	NA	TGTGCCAGCAGGGTAGCGGGAGGGACGCACAATGAGCAGTTCTTC	CASRVAGGTHNEQFF
TRBV7-2	TRBJ2-3	NA	NA	TGTGCCAGCAGCTTTTCCGGACAGAGCGCAGATACGCAGTATTTT	CASSFSGQSADTQYF
TRBV29-1	TRBJ2-5	TRBD2	NA	TGCAGCGTCGGGCTAGCGGGAGGAAACCCGGAGACCCAGTACTTC	CSVGLAGGNPETQYF
TRBV7-6	TRBJ2-1	TRBD1	once	TGTGCCAGCAGCTGGTCAGGGGGTGAAAATGAGCAGTTCTTC	CASSWSGGENEQFF
TRBV7-6	TRBJ2-5	NA	once	TGTGCCAGCAGCTTAGCGGGGGGGCGAGGGGAGACCCAGTACTTC	CASSLAGGRGETQYF
TRBV5-4	TRBJ2-7	TRBD2	NA	TGTGCCAGCAGCTTTGTTAGCGGGAAAAGCGAGCAGTACTTC	CASSFVSGKSEQYF
TRBV19	TRBJ1-4	NA	NA	TGTGCCAGTAGTCCCCTGGGTTCAACTAATGAAAAACTGTTTTTT	CASSPLGSTNEKLFF
TRBV9	TRBJ2-3	TRBD2	NA	TGTGCCAGCAGCGAGCGGGACTTTAGCACAGATACGCAGTATTTT	CASSERDFSTDTQYF
TRBV19	TRBJ1-2	TRBD1	NA	TGTGCCAGTAGTATGCCCCACCGGACAGGGCGTGTGGGCTACACCTTC	CASSMPHRTGRVGYTF
TRBV7-8	TRBJ1-3	NA	NA	TGTGCCAGCAGCTTCTCCCTCGGAGCTTCTGGAAACACCATATATTTT	CASSFSLGASGNTIYF
TRBV6-6	TRBJ2-7	TRBD1	NA	TGTGCCAGCAGTTACGGACAGGGGCCAACTTACGAGCAGTACTTC	CASSYGQGPTYEQYF
TRBV7-6	TRBJ2-1	NA	NA	TGTGCCAGCAGCTTAATCCGGGACGGTGAGCAGTTCTTC	CASSLIRDGEQFF
TRBV18	TRBJ1-1	NA	NA	TGTGCCAGCTCACAGGAGTTAGCAACGACTGAAGCTTTCTTT	CASSQELATTEAFF
TRBV27	TRBJ2-7	TRBD1	NA	TGTGCCAGCAGAATGACAGGGGGTGGGTCCTACGAGCAGTACTTC	CASRMTGGGSYEQYF
TRBV18	TRBJ2-3	NA	NA	TGTGCCAGCTCACCATTGGGGGGCAGGGCAGATACGCAGTATTTT	CASSPLGGRADTQYF
TRBV6-1	TRBJ2-6	NA	NA	TGTGCCAGCAGCAGGGTATCCGGGGCCAACGTCCTGACTTTC	CASSRVSGANVLTF
TRBV10-3	TRBJ2-7	NA	NA	TGTGCCATCAGTGAGAGAGACGAGCAGTACTTC	CAISERDEQYF
TRBV5-6	TRBJ2-5	NA	NA	TGTGCCAGCAGCAAAACACCCCAAGAGACCCAGTACTTC	CASSKTPQETQYF
TRBV28	TRBJ2-7	NA	NA	TGTGCCAGCAGCTTCCCCGGGCCCCCCAGAGACGAGCAGTACTTC	CASSFPGPPRDEQYF
TRBV2	TRBJ1-4	NA	NA	TGTGCCAGCAGTGTGGAGGTGGTTAATGAAAAACTGTTTTTT	CASSVEVVNEKLFF
TRBV9	TRBJ2-1	NA	NA	TGTGCCAGCAGCGTTGGGTCGGCGGCTTACAATGAGCAGTTCTTC	CASSVGSAAYNEQFF
TRBV6-5	TRBJ2-1	NA	NA	TGTGCCAGCAGTTCTCGAGGGAATGAGCAGTTCTTC	CASSSRGNEQFF
TRBV5-1	TRBJ1-4	TRBD1	NA	TGCGCCAGCAGCCTGGGATCTGGCGGGACAGGGGATGAAAAACTGTTTTTT	CASSLGSGGTGDEKLFF
TRBV7-2	TRBJ2-5	NA	NA	TGTGCCAGCAGCTTAGAGGGCAGGGGGGAAGGGGAGACCCAGTACTTC	CASSLEGRGEGETQYF
TRBV19	TRBJ2-2	TRBD2	few	TGTGCCAGTGGCCGGGGACTAGCGGGACTTCCGAACACCGGGGAGCTGTTTTTT	CASGRGLAGLPNTGELFF
TRBV7-9	TRBJ2-5	NA	NA	TGTGCCAGCAGCCCCCGGGACCCCTCCCAAGAGACCCAGTACTTC	CASSPRDPSQETQYF
TRBV11-3	TRBJ2-2	NA	once	TGTGCCAGCAGCTTAGAATCAGCGAACACCGGGGAGCTGTTTTTT	CASSLESANTGELFF
TRBV19	TRBJ2-1	TRBD2	NA	TGTGCCAGTACAGCGGGGGGGAACTACAATGAGCAGTTCTTC	CASTAGGNYNEQFF
TRBV7-2	TRBJ2-7	NA	NA	TGTGCCAGCAGCCCCTTTTCCGGGTCTTCCTACGAGCAGTACTTT	CASSPFSGSSYEQYF
TRBV4-1	TRBJ2-1	NA	NA	TGCGCCAGCAGCCAAGTTCATGGAGACAATGAGCAGTTCTTC	CASSQVHGDNEQFF
TRBV27	TRBJ2-1	TRBD2	NA	TGTGCCAGCAGTTTTCCTCCCGGGACTAGCGGATACAATGAGCAGTTCTTC	CASSFPPGTSGYNEQFF
TRBV7-9	TRBJ2-7	TRBD2	NA	TGTGCCAGCAGACGCACTAGCGGGGGCATACTCTACGAGCAGTACTTC	CASRRTSGGILYEQYF
TRBV7-2	TRBJ2-7	TRBD1	NA	TGTGCCAGCAGCCCGGGAGGGACAGGGGGTTGGGAGCAGTACTTC	CASSPGGTGGWEQYF
TRBV7-2	TRBJ2-7	NA	once	TGTGCCAGCAGCTCTAGAGGCGTCTACGAGCAGTACTTC	CASSSRGVYEQYF
TRBV2	TRBJ1-5	TRBD1	NA	TGTGCCAGCACAGAGGGACAGCAACAGCCCCAGCATTTT	CASTEGQQQPQHF
TRBV7-9	TRBJ2-7	NA	NA	TGTGCCAGCAGCTCAAGGACAGAAGACTACGAGCAGTACTTC	CASSSRTEDYEQYF
TRBV29-1	TRBJ1-5	NA	NA	TGCAGCGTGACAGATAATAGCAATCAGCCCCAGCATTTT	CSVTDNSNQPQHF
TRBV27	TRBJ1-4	NA	NA	TGTGCCAGGGGGGGGGTGGTAAATGAAAAACTGTTTTTT	CARGGVVNEKLFF
TRBV27	TRBJ2-3	NA	NA	TGTGCCAGCAGGGTAAAGGTGAGCACAGATACGCAGTATTTT	CASRVKVSTDTQYF
TRBV2	TRBJ2-2	NA	NA	TGTGCCAGCAGGACAGGCCCGAACACCGGGGAGCTGTTTTTT	CASRTGPNTGELFF